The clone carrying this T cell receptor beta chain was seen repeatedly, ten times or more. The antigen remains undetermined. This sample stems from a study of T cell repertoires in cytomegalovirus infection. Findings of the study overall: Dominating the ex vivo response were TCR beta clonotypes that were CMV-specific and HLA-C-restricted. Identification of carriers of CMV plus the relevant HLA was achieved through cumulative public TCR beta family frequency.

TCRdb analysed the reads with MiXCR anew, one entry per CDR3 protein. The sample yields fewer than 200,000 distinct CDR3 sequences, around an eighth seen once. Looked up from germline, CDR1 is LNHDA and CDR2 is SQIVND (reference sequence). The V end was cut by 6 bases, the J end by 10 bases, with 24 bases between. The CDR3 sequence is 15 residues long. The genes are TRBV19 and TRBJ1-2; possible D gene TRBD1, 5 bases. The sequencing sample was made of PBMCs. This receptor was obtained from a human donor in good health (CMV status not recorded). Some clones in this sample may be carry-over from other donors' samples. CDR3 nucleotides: TGTGCCAGTAGACCTACGCCAGCGGGGCTTCGTGTCTACACCTTC. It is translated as CASRPTPAGLRVYTF.